This TCR beta chain was observed in a study of early T cells in non-severe SARS-CoV-2 infection. At the level of the study: Bulk RNA taken from unsorted whole blood was sequenced, leaving chains unpaired.

A remark on this clonotype: Its antigen is not known.

V gave up 0 bases and J gave up 7 bases, with 12 bases separating them. This CDR3 contains 14 residues. Looked up from germline, CDR1 is WNHNN and CDR2 is SYGVQD (reference sequence). Attachment of unique molecular identifiers was made to individual cDNA molecules. TCRdb re-called the 5' RACE reads through MiXCR, storing one row per CDR3 protein. Of about 83,000 distinct CDR3 sequences listed, roughly a tenth are singletons. Study conclusions and caveats: The matching step, a VDJdb search, favored anti-spike CD8 responses and missed private and CD4 specificities.

The TCR originated in an adult who was a healthcare worker with PCR-confirmed SARS-CoV-2 infection or an uninfected control (not recorded which). The sample in question was whole blood, obtained at baseline. The V gene is TRBV10-1, the J gene TRBJ2-5; the D gene is possibly TRBD1 (6 bases). The CDR3 protein is CASSESGAPRTQYF. In nucleotides, the CDR3 is TGCGCCAGCAGTGAGTCGGGGGCCCCTAGGACCCAGTACTTC.